What follows is one T cell receptor (beta chain) and its context. The sample belongs to a study of T-cell reconstitution after alpha-beta-depleted transplantation in children. The V gene end was trimmed by 3 bases and the J gene end by 1 base; junction bases not matched to a gene: 12. Germline V gene data show CDR1 as SGHDT and CDR2 as YYEEEE. This CDR3 comprises 18 residues. Preparing the TCRbeta library involved the use of unique molecular identifiers. TCRdb analysed the PCR reads with MiXCR anew, one entry per CDR3 protein. The table has about 310,000 distinct CDR3 sequences, roughly 25% seen once.

The sequence was collected from a male patient younger than 18 who had a stem cell transplant for acute lymphoblastic leukemia, so the T cells may come from the graft donor. Sequencing was performed on PBMCs, mostly from graft donor cells, taken 180 days after TCRalphabeta/CD19-depleted stem cell transplant. The J gene is TRBJ2-3, the V gene TRBV5-6; TRBD2 aligns across 9 bases. This CDR3 is CASSYLTSGLLGTDTQYF. Here the CDR3 DNA reads TGTGCCAGCAGCTATCTGACTAGCGGCCTTCTGGGCACAGATACGCAGTATTTT.